One and the same sample provided the 32 T cell receptor beta chains below, sequenced in a study of CD8+CD57+ T cells in acquired aplastic anemia. Profiling that covered TCR beta VDJ and CDR3 relied on genomic DNA as its template. MiXCR was run by TCRdb on the reads, yielding one entry per CDR3 protein. The sample has 180,000 or so distinct CDR3 sequences; less than 60% are singletons. Sequencing was done on patients that had shown CD8+CD57+ cell expansion by flow cytometry. The sequenced sample was sorted CD4+, CD8+, or CD8+CD57+ T cells (not recorded which) from PBMCs. The origin of the receptors is a human donor with aplastic anemia.

The rearrangement links TRBV7-6 to TRBJ2-7; 9 nucleotides match TRBD2. This CDR3 spans 18 amino acids. Germline V lookup: CDR1 SGHVS, CDR2 FNYEAQ. V lost 2 bases, J lost 2 bases, and 13 bases stayed unmatched. The CDR3 sequence is CASSLTTSAGGRTYEQYF. The CDR3 DNA sequence: TGTGCCAGCAGCTTAACCACCTCAGCGGGGGGCCGGACCTACGAGCAGTACTTC.

This clonotype was detected only a few times. The V call is TRBV25-1, the J call TRBJ2-1, with D unclear. CDR3 length: 13 amino acids. Trimming pared 5 bases from V and 2 bases from J, leaving 7 bases between. The germline V gene has CDR1 MGHDK and CDR2 SYGVNS. CDR3 sequence (DNA): TGTGCCAGCAGTTTGGCGACCTACAATGAGCAGTTCTTC. The encoded protein is CASSLATYNEQFF.

This clonotype was counted at least ten times. This chain connects TRBV7-2 to TRBJ2-5; TRBD1 matches 10 bases. V shed 1 base, J shed 4 bases, and the junction held 6 bases outside the gene matches. The CDR3 contains 16 residues. Germline V lookup: CDR1 SGHTA, CDR2 FQGNSA. The CDR3, as DNA: TGTGCCAGCAGCTTAGGGGGACAGGGGAGGCGAGAGACCCAGTACTTC. This codes for CASSLGGQGRRETQYF.

This clonotype was seen just once. This sequence joins TRBV15 and TRBJ2-7; TRBD2 might be the D (6 bases). Trimming took off 3 bases at V and 2 bases at J, with 11 bases between the two ends. From germline, CDR1 is LNHNV and CDR2 YYDKDF (reference sequence). The CDR3 has 14 residues. CDR3 in DNA: TGTGCCACCAGCAGCCCGGGACTGCCCTACGAGCAGTACTTC. Translated, it gives CATSSPGLPYEQYF.

This clonotype was counted only a few times. The V and J genes are TRBV29-1 and TRBJ1-1; D ambiguous. The germline gives CDR1 SQVTM, CDR2 ANQGSEA. This CDR3 region has 13 residues. The V gene lost 6 bases and the J gene lost 0 bases, with 11 bases spanning the gap. The CDR3 nucleotides read TGCAGCGTGGGGAATGGGCTGAACACTGAAGCTTTCTTT. This codes for CSVGNGLNTEAFF.

This clonotype has a count of ten or more. The chain carries TRBV20-1 and TRBJ1-5; possibly TRBD1 for D (5 bases). The ends were cut back, 0 bases at V and 4 bases at J, with 13 bases in the middle. The CDR3 is 15 amino acids. The germline V gene encodes CDR1 DFQATT and CDR2 SNEGSKA (reference sequence). The CDR3 bases are TGCAGTGCTAGAGAAGGGCAGAGACAGAATCAGCCCCAGCATTTT. This encodes CSAREGQRQNQPQHF.

This clonotype has ten or more counts. The chain is built from TRBV20-1 and TRBJ2-1, with 12 bases lining up with TRBD2. Germline lookup yields CDR1 DFQATT and CDR2 SNEGSKA (reference sequence). The CDR3 length is 18 residues. Germline trimming cut 0 bases from V and 4 bases from J; bases unmatched to any gene: 10. CDR3 DNA: TGCAGTGCTAGAGATCTCGGACTAGCGGGGTTGGGATACAATGAGCAGTTCTTC. Translation gives CSARDLGLAGLGYNEQFF.

With respect to this clonotype: Given a much more abundant clone one base away, this may be a read error. V gene TRBV6-2 or TRBV6-3 combines with J gene TRBJ1-2; no clear D. The ends were cut back, 5 bases at V and 4 bases at J, with 11 bases in the middle. The CDR3 has 13 residues. The germline gives CDR1 MNHEY, CDR2 SVGEGT. CDR3 DNA: TGTGCCAGCAGTCTCCGGGATAGCTATGGCTACACCTTC. Protein: CASSLRDSYGYTF.

Ten or more counts support this clonotype. The CDR3 nucleotides read TGCGCCAGCAGCAACCCCTTGGGGGGGCTCGGAGAGCAGTACTTC. Protein sequence: CASSNPLGGLGEQYF. The chain has TRBV4-1 and TRBJ2-7; D might be TRBD2 (7 bases). The CDR3 has 15 amino acids. With 5 bases removed from V and 7 bases from J, the gap between germline ends came to 21 bases. The V gene's germline CDR1 is MGHRA and CDR2 YSYEKL.

The sample holds one count of this clonotype. The chain recombines TRBV25-1 with TRBJ2-1; 8 nucleotides agree with TRBD2. CDR3 length equals 16 residues. Germline lookup yields CDR1 MGHDK and CDR2 SYGVNS. V dropped 4 bases and J dropped 5; count of bases not matched to a gene: 10. The CDR3 DNA is TGTGCCAGCAGTGCCTTGGCGCGGGAGGCCGACAATGAGCAGTTCTTC. It yields the protein CASSALAREADNEQFF.

Only a few counts were recorded for this clonotype. The rearrangement uses TRBV5-1 and TRBJ1-2; the D gene is possibly TRBD1 (6 bases). V was clipped by 4 bases and J by 7 bases, with 20 bases between them. The germline CDR1 and CDR2 sequences are SGHRS and YFSETQ. The CDR3 totals 15 residues. The CDR3 DNA reads TGCGCCAGCAGCCCGGGGGTACAGGGTCTAGGTGGCTACACCTTC. Amino acid sequence: CASSPGVQGLGGYTF. Combining the CDR3 with reference TRBV5-1 and TRBJ1-2 gives the whole variable domain KAGVTQTPRYLIKTRGQQVTLSCSPISGHRSVSWYQQTPGQGLQFLFEYFSETQRNKGNFPGRFSGRQFSNSRSEMNVSTLELGDSALYLCASSPGVQGLGGYTFGSGTRLTVV.

The rearrangement links TRBV10-3 to TRBJ2-2; TRBD1 matches 7 bases. Germline V CDR1 and CDR2: ENHRY, SYGVKD. Trimming took 11 bases from V and 4 from J; bases not matched to a gene: 7. The CDR3 consists of 13 residues. The CDR3: CAAGRGTTGELFF. The CDR3 nucleotides read TGTGCCGCCGGCAGGGGGACCACCGGGGAGCTGTTTTTT.

This clonotype was observed a few times. The rearrangement links TRBV6-2 or TRBV6-3 to TRBJ2-2; 9 bases match TRBD1. With V trimmed by 10 bases and J by 7 bases, 7 bases remained unmatched. The CDR3 runs to 13 residues. Germline CDR1 and CDR2: MNHEY and SVGEGT. The CDR3 nucleotides read TGTGCCATGGGACAGGGAGCGAGCGGGGAGCTGTTTTTT. Translating it yields CAMGQGASGELFF.

The rearrangement links TRBV10-3 to TRBJ2-3; D ambiguous. Germline V gene lookup returns CDR1 ENHRY and CDR2 SYGVKD. This CDR3 is built from 11 residues. The CDR3 is CAHTPTDTQYF. CDR3 nucleotide sequence: TGTGCTCACACCCCCACAGATACGCAGTATTTT.

V gene TRBV29-1 combines with J gene TRBJ2-3; the D gene is possibly TRBD2 (5 bases). CDR3 size: 12 residues. Germline values: CDR1 SQVTM, CDR2 ANQGSEA. V dropped 5 bases and J dropped 3 bases, with 9 bases sitting between them. The CDR3 protein is CSVSGGTDTQYF. The CDR3 nucleotides are TGCAGCGTTTCCGGAGGTACAGATACGCAGTATTTT.

This sequence joins TRBV10-3 and TRBJ2-3; tentative D call: TRBD2 (6 bases). This CDR3 is built from 14 residues. Trimming stripped 7 bases from V and 0 bases from J, with 11 bases between. In germline, CDR1 is ENHRY, CDR2 SYGVKD. The CDR3, as DNA: TGTGCCATCACACGGGACTTTAGCACAGATACGCAGTATTTT. It translates to CAITRDFSTDTQYF.

The V and J genes are TRBV27 and TRBJ1-1; weak D call: TRBD1 (6 bases). This CDR3 region has 13 residues. Per the germline V gene, CDR1 is MNHEY and CDR2 is SMNVEV (reference sequence). The germline V and J ends were trimmed by 8 bases and 0 bases, with 10 bases remaining between them. The CDR3 loop is CASGTGLNTEAFF. The CDR3 coding sequence is TGTGCCAGCGGAACAGGGTTGAACACTGAAGCTTTCTTT.

The chain combines TRBV6-1 with TRBJ1-6; no firm D call. Germline loops: CDR1 MNHNS, CDR2 SASEGT. The CDR3 is made up of 14 amino acids. The ends were cut back, 6 bases at V and 5 bases at J, with 11 bases in the middle. The CDR3 DNA sequence: TGTGCCAGCAGCAAACAGCCTCATAATTCACCCCTCCACTTT. Translated: CASSKQPHNSPLHF.

This clonotype was seen a single time. V gene TRBV7-9 combines with J gene TRBJ1-2; D is undetermined. Germline lookup yields CDR1 SEHNR and CDR2 FQNEAQ (reference sequence). This CDR3 has 15 amino acids. V shed 1 base and J shed 3 bases, with 12 bases lying between them. CDR3 nucleotide sequence: TGTGCCAGCAGCTTAGACCGACAAGTTCACTATGGCTACACCTTC. It codes for CASSLDRQVHYGYTF.

With respect to this clonotype: A much larger clonotype is one base distant, so this may be a read error. The V gene is TRBV6-1, the J gene TRBJ2-7, with D possibly matching TRBD1 (6 bases). The CDR3 has 12 amino acids. Germline CDR1 MNHNS, CDR2 SASEGT. CDR3 DNA: TGTGGCGTACAGGGCCCGTCCTACGAGCAGCACTTC. Its translation: CGVQGPSYEQHF.

The CDR3 DNA reads TGTGCCAGCAGCGAGATTAAATCACCCCTCCACTTT. Its translation is CASSEIKSPLHF. The chain employs TRBV9 and TRBJ1-6; D call uncertain. The CDR3 runs 12 residues. Germline lookup yields CDR1 SGDLS and CDR2 YYNGEE. V dropped 3 bases and J dropped 10 bases, with 8 bases sitting between them.

The V gene is TRBV20-1, the J gene TRBJ2-3; 7 bases are a match to TRBD2. The CDR3 totals 15 residues. V lost 6 bases and J lost 5; bases outside the gene matches: 14. In germline, CDR1 is DFQATT, CDR2 SNEGSKA (reference sequence). CDR3 region: CSASATGTTIDTQYF. For the CDR3, the DNA is TGCAGTGCCAGCGCTACCGGGACTACGATAGATACGCAGTATTTT.

In its sample, this clonotype was seen many times. The CDR3 DNA reads as TGTGCCAGCAGCACAGGCGTTAGCGGGGGATACAATGAGCAGTTCTTC. It is translated as CASSTGVSGGYNEQFF. This chain uses TRBV4-2 with TRBJ2-1; 9 nucleotides match TRBD2. The CDR3 is made up of 16 amino acids. With V trimmed by 5 bases and J by 4 bases, 9 bases remained unmatched. Germline V gives CDR1 LGHNA, CDR2 YNFKEQ.

The chain uses TRBV2 and TRBJ2-3; 8 bases align to TRBD2. Losses at the gene ends were 4 bases for V and 2 bases for J; bases not matched to a gene: 5. The germline V gene has CDR1 SNHLY and CDR2 FYNNEI. The CDR3 runs to 15 residues. The CDR3 reads CASSGGGGITDTQYF. Here the CDR3 DNA reads TGTGCCAGCAGTGGGGGCGGGGGGATCACAGATACGCAGTATTTT.

This clonotype was observed many times. The V gene is TRBV2, the J gene TRBJ1-2; D ambiguous. There are 11 residues in the CDR3. Trimming shortened V by 6 bases and J by 6 bases, and 8 bases separated the two germline ends. Germline values: CDR1 SNHLY, CDR2 FYNNEI. The CDR3 nucleotides are TGTGCCAGCAGACTCACCCATGGCTACACCTTC. Protein product: CASRLTHGYTF.

This clonotype came up many times. This chain joins TRBV29-1 and TRBJ1-1; D gene ambiguous. V was trimmed by 4 bases and J by 0 bases, leaving 9 bases between them. CDR1 SQVTM and CDR2 ANQGSEA come from the germline V gene. This CDR3 contains 13 residues. The CDR3 spells CSVVRMLNTEAFF. The CDR3 DNA reads as TGCAGCGTTGTGAGGATGCTGAACACTGAAGCTTTCTTT.

Comments on this clonotype: A junction boundary mismatches the germline segment, possibly from a read error. The chain joins TRBV4-3 to TRBJ2-2, with D perhaps assigned TRBD1 or TRBD2 (5 bases each). This CDR3 has 15 amino acids. Germline V CDR1 and CDR2: LGHNA, YSLEER. Written as DNA, the CDR3 is TGCGTCAGCAGCCAAGCAATGTGGGGGACCGGGGAGCTGTTTTTT. Amino acid sequence: CVSSQAMWGTGELFF.

The chain carries TRBV10-3 and TRBJ2-7, with TRBD2 identical over 12 bases. Per the germline V gene, CDR1 is ENHRY and CDR2 is SYGVKD. There are 15 residues in the CDR3. J lost 3 bases, V lost 4 bases, and 4 bases had no gene match. CDR3 loop: CAISGLAGAGYEQYF. The CDR3 DNA is TGTGCCATCAGTGGACTAGCGGGGGCTGGCTACGAGCAGTACTTC.

As for this clonotype: One end of the junction varies from germline; a read error may be responsible. The chain couples TRBV19 to TRBJ2-2; the D gene is possibly TRBD1 (6 bases). The germline CDR1 and CDR2 sequences are LNHDA and SQIVND (reference sequence). The CDR3 totals 14 residues. CDR3 in amino acids: CASTRTENTGALFF. The CDR3 DNA sequence: TGTGCCAGCACCCGGACAGAGAACACCGGGGCGCTGTTTTTT.

The gene calls are TRBV7-9 and TRBJ2-2, with D uncertain. Trimming shortened V by 2 bases and J by 4 bases, and 14 bases separated the two germline ends. This CDR3 has 16 residues. In germline, CDR1 is SEHNR, CDR2 FQNEAQ (reference sequence). CDR3 sequence: CASSLSQALSTGELFF. The CDR3 DNA sequence: TGTGCCAGCAGCTTATCTCAGGCTTTAAGCACCGGGGAGCTGTTTTTT.

This clonotype was seen ten or more times. This rearrangement joins TRBV19 to TRBJ1-1, with a possible D match to TRBD1 (6 bases). V was cut by 4 bases and J by 1 base, with 22 bases left in between. The CDR3 runs 18 residues. CDR1 is LNHDA and CDR2 is SQIVND in the germline V gene (reference sequence). CDR3 amino acids: CASSKNLLSGTRNTEAFF. Here the CDR3 DNA reads TGTGCCAGTAGTAAAAATCTACTGTCCGGGACAAGGAACACTGAAGCTTTCTTT.

CDR3 sequence: CASSEEGLGVETQYF. Here the CDR3 DNA reads TGTGCCAGCAGTGAAGAAGGATTGGGGGTAGAGACCCAGTACTTC. The chain links TRBV2 to TRBJ2-5; D could derive from TRBD1 or TRBD2 (5 bases each). V was clipped by 1 base and J by 4 bases, with 13 bases between them. The CDR3 is made up of 15 amino acids. Germline CDR1 and CDR2: SNHLY and FYNNEI.